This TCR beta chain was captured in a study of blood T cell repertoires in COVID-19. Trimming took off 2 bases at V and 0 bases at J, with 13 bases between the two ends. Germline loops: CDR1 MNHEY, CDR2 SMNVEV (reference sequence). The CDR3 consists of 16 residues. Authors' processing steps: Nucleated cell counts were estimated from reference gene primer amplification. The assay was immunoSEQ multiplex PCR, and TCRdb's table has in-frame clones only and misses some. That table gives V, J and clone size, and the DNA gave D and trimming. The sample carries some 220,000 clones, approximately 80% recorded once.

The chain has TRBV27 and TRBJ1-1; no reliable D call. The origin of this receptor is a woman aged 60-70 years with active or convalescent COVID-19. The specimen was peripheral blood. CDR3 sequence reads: CASSLIGGTLNTEAFF. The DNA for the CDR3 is TGTGCCAGCAGTTTAATCGGCGGAACCCTGAACACTGAAGCTTTCTTT.